One and the same sample provided the 16 T cell receptor beta chains below, sequenced in a study of cytomegalovirus exposure and HLA in healthy donors. PCR involved 60 Vbeta and 13 Jbeta primers. Clones were sequenced by immunoSEQ multiplex PCR, and TCRdb holds only the in-frame ones, with some missing. Among more than 100,000 clones listed, 80% were seen once. The sequenced material came from PBMCs. The source is a man in his fifties or sixties in good health and CMV-seronegative.

This clone was observed a single time. The chain has TRBV2 and TRBJ1-2, with 7 bases lining up with TRBD1. The J segment lost 3 bases and the V segment lost 6 bases, leaving 10 bases of the junction unmatched. This CDR3 region has 15 residues. CDR1 and CDR2 (germline): SNHLY, FYNNEI. The CDR3 reads CASSIKEGAHYGYTF. The CDR3 DNA reads TGTGCCAGCAGCATTAAAGAGGGGGCCCACTATGGCTACACCTTC.

The table lists this clone with a few counts. The chain recombines TRBV6-6 with TRBJ1-5, with TRBD1 matching 8 bases. Germline V gives CDR1 MNHNY, CDR2 SVGAGI (reference sequence). This CDR3 is built from 15 residues. Trimming took 6 bases from V and 2 from J; bases not matched to a gene: 6. The CDR3 protein is CASSGQGGGNQPQHF. The CDR3 DNA sequence: TGTGCCAGCAGCGGACAGGGAGGCGGCAATCAGCCCCAGCATTTT.

This sequence joins TRBV5-1 and TRBJ2-2, with D perhaps matching TRBD1 (6 bases). The length of the CDR3 is 16 residues. The germline V gene has CDR1 SGHRS and CDR2 YFSETQ. The V end lost 4 bases, the J end lost 3 bases, and 16 bases lay between the germline ends. The CDR3 loop is CASSVSNRADTGELFF. DNA of the CDR3: TGCGCCAGCAGCGTGTCGAACAGGGCAGACACCGGGGAGCTGTTTTTT.

V is TRBV27 and J is TRBJ2-7; 13 bases line up with TRBD2. J lost 4 bases, V lost 5 bases, and 11 bases had no gene match. The CDR3 has 17 amino acids. Per germline, CDR1 MNHEY and CDR2 SMNVEV (reference sequence). The CDR3 DNA sequence: TGTGCCAGCAGTCCTCACCGGACTAGCGGGAGTTTGTACGAGCAGTACTTC. This codes for CASSPHRTSGSLYEQYF.

This rearrangement joins TRBV10-3 to TRBJ2-1, with TRBD2 matching 7 bases. After removal of 5 bases from V and 0 bases from J, the junction contained 10 bases not matched to a gene. CDR1 and CDR2 (germline): ENHRY, SYGVKD. CDR3 size: 17 residues. CDR3 sequence: CAISPLGGSGSYNEQFF. DNA for the CDR3: TGTGCCATCAGTCCCCTGGGGGGGAGCGGCTCCTACAATGAGCAGTTCTTC.

This clone came up once. The genes are TRBV27 and TRBJ2-7, with TRBD2 matching over 8 bases. With V trimmed by 5 bases and J by 2 bases, 11 bases remained unmatched. Germline V gene sequence: CDR1 MNHEY, CDR2 SMNVEV (reference sequence). The CDR3 covers 16 residues. For the CDR3, the DNA is TGTGCCAGCAGTCGAGGGGGTAGCGGGAAGACCTACGAGCAGTACTTC. It translates to CASSRGGSGKTYEQYF.

V and J are TRBV15 and TRBJ1-5, with D perhaps TRBD1 (6 bases). The CDR3 runs to 16 residues. The germline gives CDR1 LNHNV, CDR2 YYDKDF (reference sequence). The V gene lost 0 bases and the J gene lost 4 bases, with 13 bases spanning the gap. CDR3 sequence: CATSRDAGALNQPQHF. CDR3 coding DNA: TGTGCCACCAGCAGAGATGCGGGGGCGCTGAATCAGCCCCAGCATTTT.

The chain links TRBV28 to TRBJ2-5, with 10 positions matching TRBD1. Germline CDR1 and CDR2: MDHEN and SYDVKM. The trim removed 6 bases at V and 1 base at J, leaving 8 bases unmatched. The CDR3 totals 16 residues. CDR3: CASSLTGGGGQETQYF. The CDR3 DNA is TGTGCCAGCAGCTTGACAGGGGGCGGGGGCCAAGAGACCCAGTACTTC.

The chain links TRBV5-8 to TRBJ2-1; TRBD2 aligns across 10 bases. The CDR3 runs 15 residues. V shed 4 bases, J shed 1 base, and the junction held 2 bases outside the gene matches. In germline, CDR1 is SGHTS, CDR2 YDEGEE. CDR3 loop: CASSLLAGSYNEQFF. The CDR3 region has the DNA TGTGCCAGCAGCCTACTAGCGGGGTCCTACAATGAGCAGTTCTTC.

The chain combines TRBV7-9 with TRBJ1-2; D not certain. The germline V gene has CDR1 SEHNR and CDR2 FQNEAQ (reference sequence). The CDR3 has 13 residues. Trimming left V 2 bases short and J 3 bases short, with 7 bases between. The CDR3, as DNA: TGTGCCAGCAGCTTACCGGGATACTATGGCTACACCTTC. It is translated as CASSLPGYYGYTF.

The chain uses TRBV10-1 and TRBJ2-3, with D perhaps TRBD1 (6 bases). The germline V gene has CDR1 WNHNN and CDR2 SYGVQD (reference sequence). Trimming cost V 6 bases and J 0 bases, with 16 bases left between them. The CDR3 totals 16 residues. CDR3 coding DNA: TGCGCCAGCAGGGGGGCTATTCGGGGCAGCACAGATACGCAGTATTTT. Translating gives CASRGAIRGSTDTQYF.

This sequence joins TRBV9 and TRBJ2-1; TRBD2 matches at 7 bases. Losses at the gene ends were 2 bases for V and 9 bases for J; bases not matched to a gene: 26. The CDR3 spans 20 residues. Germline CDR1 reads SGDLS; CDR2 reads YYNGEE. DNA of the CDR3: TGTGCCAGCAGCGTTTCAACCCCCACCGGTCGAGGACTAGGTTGGGCTGAGCAGTTCTTC. Protein product: CASSVSTPTGRGLGWAEQFF.

The chain couples TRBV9 to TRBJ2-7, with D possibly matching TRBD1 (6 bases). The CDR3 contains 14 residues. Germline V gene data show CDR1 as SGDLS and CDR2 as YYNGEE. The V and J ends lost 0 bases and 5 bases respectively, with 12 bases between them. CDR3 sequence (DNA): TGTGCCAGCAGCGTAGAGGTAGGGGGTAACGAGCAGTACTTC. Translating gives CASSVEVGGNEQYF.

V and J are TRBV11-3 and TRBJ2-6; tentative D call: TRBD2 (6 bases). With 5 bases removed from V and 2 bases from J, the gap between germline ends came to 13 bases. The CDR3 runs 16 residues. CDR1 is SGHNT, CDR2 YENEEA, per germline. CDR3 sequence reads: CASSQQGGTGANVLTF. The CDR3 DNA reads as TGTGCCAGCAGCCAGCAGGGAGGAACTGGGGCCAACGTCCTGACTTTC.

The chain uses TRBV5-6 and TRBJ2-5; tentatively, D is TRBD2 (5 bases). Germline V gives CDR1 SGHDT, CDR2 YYEEEE. The CDR3 is 15 residues long. Trimming left V 4 bases short and J 5 bases short, with 18 bases between. The CDR3 reads CASSPLGGGGETQYF. The CDR3 region has the DNA TGTGCCAGCAGCCCTCTGGGCGGTGGAGGTGAGACCCAGTACTTC.

The chain has TRBV7-9 and TRBJ1-1, with D perhaps TRBD1 (6 bases). Germline CDR1 and CDR2: SEHNR and FQNEAQ (reference sequence). The germline V and J ends were trimmed by 6 bases and 0 bases, with 17 bases remaining between them. The length of the CDR3 is 16 residues. The CDR3 nucleotides are TGTGCCAGCAGTAAGGGGGAAGGTTTTATGAACACTGAAGCTTTCTTT. It specifies CASSKGEGFMNTEAFF.